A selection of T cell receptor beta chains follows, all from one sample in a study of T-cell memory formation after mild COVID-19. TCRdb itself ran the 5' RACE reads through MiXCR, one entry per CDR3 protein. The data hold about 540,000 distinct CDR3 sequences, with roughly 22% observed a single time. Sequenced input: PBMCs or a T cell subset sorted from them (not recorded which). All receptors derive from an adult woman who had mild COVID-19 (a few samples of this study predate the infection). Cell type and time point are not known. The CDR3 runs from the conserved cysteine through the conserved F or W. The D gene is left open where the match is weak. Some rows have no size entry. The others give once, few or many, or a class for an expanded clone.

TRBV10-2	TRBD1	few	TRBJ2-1	TGCGCCAGCAGTCAACAGGGGGATCTGTATGAGCAGTTCTTC	CASSQQGDLYEQFF
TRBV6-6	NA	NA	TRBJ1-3	TGTGCCAGCAGTTACGAATTCTCTGGAAACACCATATATTTT	CASSYEFSGNTIYF
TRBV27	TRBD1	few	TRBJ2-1	TGTGCCAGCAAGGGGGCTCTCCGAGAGAATGAGCAGTTCTTC	CASKGALRENEQFF
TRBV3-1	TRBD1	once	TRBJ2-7	TGTGCCAGCAGCCACCGGGCAGGGGGCTACGAGCGGTACTTC	CASSHRAGGYERYF
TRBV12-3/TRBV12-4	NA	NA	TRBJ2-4	TGTGCCAGCAGTAGAACCGGGACCGGTTTGGGGAACATTCAGTACTTC	CASSRTGTGLGNIQYF
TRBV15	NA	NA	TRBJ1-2	TGTGCCACCAGCAGAGACTTAATTTCGGGGGATGGCTACACCTTC	CATSRDLISGDGYTF
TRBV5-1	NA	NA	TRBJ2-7	TGCGCCAGCAGCTTGGTAGGAGAGACCTACGAGCAGTACTTC	CASSLVGETYEQYF
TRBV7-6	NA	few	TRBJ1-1	TGTGCCAGCAGCTTAGACCAGGGCGGTAACACTGAAGCTTTCTTT	CASSLDQGGNTEAFF
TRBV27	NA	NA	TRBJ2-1	TGTGCCAGCAGTTTATCGGGCCTTGAGCAGTTCTTC	CASSLSGLEQFF
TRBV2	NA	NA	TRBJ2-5	TGTGCCAGCAGTGAACTCAGGGAACACCTAGATTCCCAGTACTTC	CASSELREHLDSQYF
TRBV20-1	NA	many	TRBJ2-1	TGCAGTGCTAGAGATCGGAGGGGGCTGCTTGAGCAGTTCTTC	CSARDRRGLLEQFF
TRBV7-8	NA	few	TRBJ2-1	TGTGCCAGCAGCCTCCCCCTGGGCAGAACCTACAATGAGCAGTTCTTC	CASSLPLGRTYNEQFF